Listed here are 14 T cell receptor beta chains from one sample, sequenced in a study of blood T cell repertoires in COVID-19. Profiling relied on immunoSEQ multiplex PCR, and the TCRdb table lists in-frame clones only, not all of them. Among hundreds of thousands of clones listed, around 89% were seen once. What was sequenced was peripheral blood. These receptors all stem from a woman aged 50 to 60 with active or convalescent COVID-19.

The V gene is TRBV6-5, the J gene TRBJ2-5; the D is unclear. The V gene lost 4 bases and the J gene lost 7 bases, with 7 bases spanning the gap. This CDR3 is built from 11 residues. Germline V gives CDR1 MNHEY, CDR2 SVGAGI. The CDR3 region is CASSSPGTQYF. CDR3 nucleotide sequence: TGTGCCAGCAGTTCCCCGGGGACCCAGTACTTC.

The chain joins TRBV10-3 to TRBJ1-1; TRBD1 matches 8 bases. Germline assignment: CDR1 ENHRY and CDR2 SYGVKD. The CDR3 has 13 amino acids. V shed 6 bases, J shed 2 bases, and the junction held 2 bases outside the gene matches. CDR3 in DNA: TGTGCCATCAGCAGGGGGCTAAACACTGAAGCTTTCTTT. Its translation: CAISRGLNTEAFF.

DNA for the CDR3: TGTGCCATCAGTGAGCCCGGGACAGACGCAAACACTGAAGCTTTCTTT. Translation gives CAISEPGTDANTEAFF. The chain uses TRBV10-3 and TRBJ1-1, with TRBD1 identical over 7 bases. The CDR3 has 16 residues. CDR1 and CDR2 from the germline V gene are ENHRY and SYGVKD. The V and J ends lost 2 bases and 2 bases, in that order; junction bases with no gene match: 8.

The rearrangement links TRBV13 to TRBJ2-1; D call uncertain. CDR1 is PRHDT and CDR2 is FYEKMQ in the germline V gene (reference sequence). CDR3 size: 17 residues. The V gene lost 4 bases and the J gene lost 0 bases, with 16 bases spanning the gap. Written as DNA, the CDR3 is TGTGCCAGCAGCTACCCCAGAGGAGAAAGCTCCTACAATGAGCAGTTCTTC. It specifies CASSYPRGESSYNEQFF. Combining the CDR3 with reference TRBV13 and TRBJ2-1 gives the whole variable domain AAGVIQSPRHLIKEKRETATLKCYPIPRHDTVYWYQQGPGQDPQFLISFYEKMQSDKGSIPDRFSAQQFSDYHSELNMSSLELGDSALYFCASSYPRGESSYNEQFFGPGTRLTVL.

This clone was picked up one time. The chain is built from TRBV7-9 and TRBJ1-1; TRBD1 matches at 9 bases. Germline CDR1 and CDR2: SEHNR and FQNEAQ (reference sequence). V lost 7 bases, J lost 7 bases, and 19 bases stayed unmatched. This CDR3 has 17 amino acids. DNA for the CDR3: TGTGCCAGCACCCCAACGGGACAGGGAAACAAGGACTTTGAAGCTTTCTTT. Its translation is CASTPTGQGNKDFEAFF.

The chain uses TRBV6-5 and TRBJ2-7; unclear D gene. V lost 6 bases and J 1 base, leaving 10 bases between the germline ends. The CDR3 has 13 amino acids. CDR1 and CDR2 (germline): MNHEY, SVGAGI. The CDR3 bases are TGTGCCAGCAGACTTACGGGTTCCTACGAGCAGTACTTC. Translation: CASRLTGSYEQYF.

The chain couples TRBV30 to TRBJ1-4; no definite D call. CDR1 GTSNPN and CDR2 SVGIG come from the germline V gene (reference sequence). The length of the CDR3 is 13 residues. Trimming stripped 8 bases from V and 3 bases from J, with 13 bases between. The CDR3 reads CAGDDGANEKLFF. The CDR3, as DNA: TGTGCCGGGGATGATGGAGCTAATGAAAAACTGTTTTTT.

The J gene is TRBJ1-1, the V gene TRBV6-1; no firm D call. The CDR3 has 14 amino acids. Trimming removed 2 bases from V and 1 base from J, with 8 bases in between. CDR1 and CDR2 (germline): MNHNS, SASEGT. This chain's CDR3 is CASSERRKNTEAFF. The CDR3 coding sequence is TGTGCCAGCAGTGAAAGGAGGAAGAACACTGAAGCTTTCTTT.

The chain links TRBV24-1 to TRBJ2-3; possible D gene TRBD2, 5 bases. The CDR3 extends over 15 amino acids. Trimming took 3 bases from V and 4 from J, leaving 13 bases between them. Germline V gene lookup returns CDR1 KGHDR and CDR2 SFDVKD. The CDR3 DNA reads TGTGCCACCAGTGATGCCACTAGTCCCCCAGATACGCAGTATTTT. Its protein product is CATSDATSPPDTQYF.

The CDR3 sequence: CASSFRDRNEQFF. The CDR3 nucleotides are TGCGCCAGCAGCTTCCGGGACAGGAATGAGCAGTTCTTC. The chain links TRBV5-1 to TRBJ2-1; TRBD1 aligns across 8 bases. The CDR3 totals 13 residues. The trim removed 2 bases at V and 7 bases at J, leaving 2 bases unmatched. Germline lookup yields CDR1 SGHRS and CDR2 YFSETQ.

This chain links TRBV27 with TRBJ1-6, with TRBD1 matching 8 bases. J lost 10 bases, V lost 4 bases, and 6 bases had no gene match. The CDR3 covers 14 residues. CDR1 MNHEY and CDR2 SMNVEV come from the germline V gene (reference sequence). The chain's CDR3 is CASSSDRGKSPLHF. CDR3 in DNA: TGTGCCAGCAGTTCCGACAGGGGTAAGTCACCCCTCCACTTT.

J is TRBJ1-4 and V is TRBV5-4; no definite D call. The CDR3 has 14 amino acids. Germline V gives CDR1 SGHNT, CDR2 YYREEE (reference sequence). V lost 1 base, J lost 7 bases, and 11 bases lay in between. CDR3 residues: CASSLRGGSEKLFF. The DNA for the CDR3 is TGTGCCAGCAGCTTGCGGGGAGGGAGTGAAAAACTGTTTTTT.

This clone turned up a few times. For the CDR3, the DNA is TGTGCCAGCAGTTTGAGGGAGAACACTGAAGCTTTCTTT. It encodes CASSLRENTEAFF. V gene TRBV27 combines with J gene TRBJ1-1, with D uncertain. The CDR3 runs to 13 residues. V lost 3 bases, J lost 1 base, and 6 bases lay in between. CDR1 is MNHEY, CDR2 SMNVEV, per germline (reference sequence).

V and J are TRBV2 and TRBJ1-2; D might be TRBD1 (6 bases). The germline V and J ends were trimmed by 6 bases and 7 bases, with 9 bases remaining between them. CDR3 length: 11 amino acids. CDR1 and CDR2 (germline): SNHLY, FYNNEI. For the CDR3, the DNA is TGTGCCAGCAGAGAGACAGGTGGCTACACCTTC. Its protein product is CASRETGGYTF.